One and the same sample provided the 25 T cell receptor beta chains below, sequenced in a study of somatic mutations in cytotoxic T cells in rheumatoid arthritis (dated by TCRdb to the late 2010s). Libraries were constructed by the immunoSEQ multiplex PCR assay. TCRdb stores this immuneACCESS table with in-frame sequences only. Part of the clones is absent; in the studies checked, under half of the shortfall reflects unresolved V genes, and no reason is known for the rest. Within this sample are some 11,000 clones, with 79% of them counted one time only. The ten largest clones capture roughly a third of the sample. Sample: CD8+ T cells sorted from blood. These TCRs come from an adult with rheumatoid arthritis.

J is TRBJ1-3 and V is TRBV6-5; no firm D call. CDR1 is MNHEY and CDR2 is SVGAGI in the germline V gene. Trimming took 2 bases from V and 0 from J, leaving 5 bases between them. The CDR3 covers 14 residues. CDR3 sequence reads: CASSYGPSGNTIYF. CDR3 DNA: TGTGCCAGCAGTTACGGCCCCTCTGGAAACACCATATATTTT.

J is TRBJ1-6 and V is TRBV7-9; no firm D call. The ends were cut back, 3 bases at V and 5 bases at J, with 8 bases in the middle. This CDR3 spans 14 amino acids. CDR1 is SEHNR, CDR2 FQNEAQ, per germline (reference sequence). The CDR3, as DNA: TGTGCCAGCAGCTTCCGGACTGATAATTCACCCCTCCACTTT. It yields the protein CASSFRTDNSPLHF.

The chain carries TRBV29-1 and TRBJ2-7; D call uncertain. V lost 0 bases to trimming and J lost 0 bases, with 6 bases between them. CDR3 length equals 13 residues. Germline assignment: CDR1 SQVTM and CDR2 ANQGSEA. The CDR3 DNA follows: TGCAGCGTTGAAGAGGGCAGCTCCTACGAGCAGTACTTC. This gives the protein CSVEEGSSYEQYF.

J is TRBJ2-1 and V is TRBV7-9; no definite D call. V dropped 5 bases and J dropped 0 bases, with 11 bases sitting between them. The germline gives CDR1 SEHNR, CDR2 FQNEAQ (reference sequence). The CDR3 has 15 residues. Here the CDR3 reads CASSLVFHSYNEQFF. In nucleotides, the CDR3 is TGTGCCAGCAGCCTAGTCTTTCACTCCTACAATGAGCAGTTCTTC.

The gene calls are TRBV11-2 and TRBJ2-5; perhaps TRBD2 as D (5 bases). Germline CDR1 and CDR2: SGHAT and FQNNGV. The CDR3 totals 15 residues. The V end lost 3 bases, the J end lost 2 bases, and 13 bases lay between the germline ends. The CDR3: CASSLRRRVQETQYF. CDR3 nucleotides: TGTGCCAGCAGCTTGAGGAGGCGGGTACAAGAGACCCAGTACTTC.

The chain combines TRBV7-8 with TRBJ2-1, with TRBD2 matching 16 bases. The V segment lost 5 bases and the J segment 9 bases; nucleotides outside the gene matches: 13. The CDR3 spans 18 residues. Looked up from germline, CDR1 is SGHVS and CDR2 is FQNEAQ. CDR3 sequence: CASSAFLGLAGGPGEQFF. CDR3 nucleotides: TGTGCCAGCAGCGCATTTCTGGGACTAGCGGGGGGGCCGGGTGAGCAGTTCTTC.

In nucleotides, the CDR3 is TGCGCCAGCAGCCAAGAAGGGACAGGACCCAATCAGCCCCAGCATTTT. This codes for CASSQEGTGPNQPQHF. The rearrangement links TRBV4-1 to TRBJ1-5, with 8 bases aligning to TRBD1. Germline CDR1 MGHRA, CDR2 YSYEKL. Losses at the gene ends were 0 bases for V and 3 bases for J; bases not matched to a gene: 4. This CDR3 has 16 residues.

The chain is built from TRBV9 and TRBJ1-1, with a tentative D call TRBD1 (5 bases). There are 14 residues in the CDR3. V gave up 3 bases and J gave up 7 bases, with 16 bases separating them. Per the germline V gene, CDR1 is SGDLS and CDR2 is YYNGEE. The CDR3 bases are TGTGCCAGCAGCGGGAGGGGACCGACAAATGAAGCTTTCTTT. Its protein is CASSGRGPTNEAFF.

The V gene is TRBV16, the J gene TRBJ2-7, with 8 bases identical to TRBD2. Germline CDR1 reads KGHSY; CDR2 reads FQNENV. The length of the CDR3 is 16 residues. J gave up 7 bases and V 5 bases, and 16 bases lay outside the gene matches. The CDR3 sequence is CASSASVTSGLREQYF. CDR3 DNA: TGTGCCAGCAGCGCTTCCGTAACTAGCGGCCTAAGGGAGCAGTACTTC.

This chain uses TRBV7-8 with TRBJ2-1, with 9 bases identical to TRBD2. The germline CDR1 and CDR2 sequences are SGHVS and FQNEAQ. With 1 base clipped from V and 4 bases from J, the junction kept 2 bases outside the gene matches. This CDR3 is built from 15 residues. CDR3 DNA sequence: TGTGCCAGCAGCTTAGGACTAGCGGAGTACAATGAGCAGTTCTTC. Translation gives CASSLGLAEYNEQFF.

This clone was observed a few times. The rearrangement uses TRBV30 and TRBJ2-1; D unresolved. The CDR3 sequence is 10 residues long. Germline CDR1 and CDR2: GTSNPN and SVGIG (reference sequence). With 6 bases removed from V and 6 bases from J, the gap between germline ends came to 6 bases. DNA for the CDR3: TGTGCCTGTCAGCGCAATGAGCAGTTCTTC. Translation: CACQRNEQFF.

This chain joins TRBV9 and TRBJ1-2; D ambiguous. V dropped 0 bases and J dropped 0 bases, with 24 bases sitting between them. This CDR3 is 20 amino acids long. Germline V gene lookup returns CDR1 SGDLS and CDR2 YYNGEE. The CDR3 protein is CASSVGPTVVSREANYGYTF. Written as DNA, the CDR3 is TGTGCCAGCAGCGTAGGCCCGACCGTCGTCTCTAGGGAAGCTAACTATGGCTACACCTTC. Based on the CDR3 plus reference TRBV9 and TRBJ1-2, the full variable domain is DSGVTQTPKHLITATGQRVTLRCSPRSGDLSVYWYQQSLDQGLQFLIQYYNGEERAKGNILERFSAQQFPDLHSELNLSSLELGDSALYFCASSVGPTVVSREANYGYTFGSGTRLTVV.

The CDR3 DNA follows: TGTGCCACCAGCACTAGCGGCCGCACATATGAGCAGTTCTTC. It encodes CATSTSGRTYEQFF. The V gene is TRBV15, the J gene TRBJ2-1; 7 positions agree with TRBD2. The V and J ends lost 4 bases and 8 bases, in that order; junction bases with no gene match: 8. This CDR3 is 14 amino acids long. The germline gives CDR1 LNHNV, CDR2 YYDKDF (reference sequence).

The gene calls are TRBV7-2 and TRBJ2-7; tentative D call: TRBD2 (5 bases). Germline assignment: CDR1 SGHTA and CDR2 FQGNSA. The CDR3 has 16 amino acids. Trimming took off 6 bases at V and 2 bases at J, with 20 bases between the two ends. The CDR3 coding sequence is TGTGCCAGCAGTCCCACTAGGATTATGCCTGCCTACGAGCAGTACTTC. Its translation: CASSPTRIMPAYEQYF.

The chain has TRBV9 and TRBJ1-1, with D perhaps TRBD1 (5 bases). Per germline, CDR1 SGDLS and CDR2 YYNGEE. The CDR3 runs to 15 residues. Trimming shortened V by 3 bases and J by 3 bases, and 15 bases separated the two germline ends. CDR3 in amino acids: CASSAGGGGYTEAFF. CDR3 in DNA: TGTGCCAGCAGCGCGGGAGGCGGGGGATACACTGAAGCTTTCTTT.

This sequence joins TRBV11-2 and TRBJ2-1; the D gene is possibly TRBD2 (5 bases). Trimming shortened V by 2 bases and J by 4 bases, and 12 bases separated the two germline ends. The length of the CDR3 is 15 residues. Germline values: CDR1 SGHAT, CDR2 FQNNGV. DNA of the CDR3: TGTGCCAGCAGCTTATTGCGGGCAAGTTACAATGAGCAGTTCTTC. Translated, it gives CASSLLRASYNEQFF.

The chain joins TRBV27 to TRBJ2-7, with D hard to call. Germline CDR1 and CDR2: MNHEY and SMNVEV (reference sequence). V lost 4 bases and J lost 4, with 17 bases in between. There are 15 residues in the CDR3. The CDR3 sequence is CASSSNPGLPYEQYF. The CDR3 nucleotides read TGTGCCAGCAGTTCAAACCCCGGGCTTCCGTACGAGCAGTACTTC.

The J gene is TRBJ1-2, the V gene TRBV4-3; maybe TRBD1 (6 bases). This CDR3 is built from 18 residues. The germline V gene has CDR1 LGHNA and CDR2 YSLEER. The V gene lost 2 bases and the J gene lost 1 base, with 20 bases spanning the gap. The CDR3 nucleotides are TGCGCCAGCAGCCAATTGCGGGACATCTTACGACTTAACTATGGCTACACCTTC. Translated, it gives CASSQLRDILRLNYGYTF.

A few counts support this clone. The rearrangement links TRBV5-4 to TRBJ2-7, with D possibly being TRBD2 (5 bases). The CDR3 is made up of 13 amino acids. Germline V gene lookup returns CDR1 SGHNT and CDR2 YYREEE (reference sequence). V gave up 0 bases and J gave up 2 bases, with 6 bases separating them. CDR3 residues: CASSLGGTYEQYF. DNA for the CDR3: TGTGCCAGCAGCTTGGGAGGGACCTACGAGCAGTACTTC.

V gene TRBV9 combines with J gene TRBJ1-5, with D perhaps matching TRBD1 (6 bases). Trimming took 0 bases from V and 3 from J, leaving 19 bases between them. From germline, CDR1 is SGDLS and CDR2 YYNGEE. The CDR3 extends over 18 amino acids. CDR3: CASSVGDLRGGPNQPQHF. For the CDR3, the DNA is TGTGCCAGCAGCGTAGGTGATTTGAGGGGGGGCCCCAATCAGCCCCAGCATTTT.

The rearrangement uses TRBV6-5 and TRBJ2-3, with TRBD2 identical over 10 bases. V trimming: 5 bases; J trimming: 1 base; junction bases outside the gene matches: 3. CDR3 size: 15 residues. The germline gives CDR1 MNHEY, CDR2 SVGAGI. The CDR3: CASSLAGDGTDTQYF. CDR3 coding DNA: TGTGCCAGCAGTCTAGCGGGAGACGGCACAGATACGCAGTATTTT.

The chain employs TRBV6-1 and TRBJ2-7; D is tentatively TRBD1 or TRBD2 (6 bases each). The CDR3 runs 14 residues. Germline assignment: CDR1 MNHNS and CDR2 SASEGT. The V end was cut by 6 bases, the J end by 7 bases, with 19 bases between. The CDR3 region has the DNA TGTGCCAGCAGCCCTAGGGGGGCTCAGGGGGAGCAGTACTTC. Translating it yields CASSPRGAQGEQYF.

The gene calls are TRBV25-1 and TRBJ2-1, with 7 nucleotides matching TRBD1. With 8 bases clipped from V and 10 bases from J, the junction kept 14 bases outside the gene matches. CDR1 MGHDK and CDR2 SYGVNS come from the germline V gene. This CDR3 has 14 residues. The CDR3 loop is CASRMTGYIKEQFF. The CDR3 nucleotides are TGTGCCAGCCGGATGACAGGGTACATTAAGGAGCAGTTCTTC. Full variable domain (outside the CDR3, taken from reference TRBV25-1 and TRBJ2-1): EADIYQTPRYLVIGTGKKITLECSQTMGHDKMYWYQQDPGMELHLIHYSYGVNSTEKGDLSSESTVSRIRTEHFPLTLESARPSHTSQYLCASRMTGYIKEQFFGPGTRLTVL.

The sample holds one count of this clone. The rearrangement uses TRBV7-2 and TRBJ2-5; no firm D call. The CDR3 has 13 amino acids. Germline CDR1 SGHTA, CDR2 FQGNSA. Trimming removed 3 bases from V and 5 bases from J, with 10 bases in between. CDR3 loop: CASSLWRTETQYF. Written as DNA, the CDR3 is TGTGCCAGCAGCTTGTGGCGAACGGAGACCCAGTACTTC.

A single count supports this clone. This chain connects TRBV7-9 to TRBJ2-1, with unresolved D. Trimming shortened V by 3 bases and J by 9 bases, and 21 bases separated the two germline ends. CDR1 is SEHNR and CDR2 is FQNEAQ in the germline V gene (reference sequence). There are 16 residues in the CDR3. The CDR3 coding sequence is TGTGCCAGCAGCTTTTTTAGTGGCGCTTACTTGGTTGAGCAGTTCTTC. It codes for CASSFFSGAYLVEQFF.